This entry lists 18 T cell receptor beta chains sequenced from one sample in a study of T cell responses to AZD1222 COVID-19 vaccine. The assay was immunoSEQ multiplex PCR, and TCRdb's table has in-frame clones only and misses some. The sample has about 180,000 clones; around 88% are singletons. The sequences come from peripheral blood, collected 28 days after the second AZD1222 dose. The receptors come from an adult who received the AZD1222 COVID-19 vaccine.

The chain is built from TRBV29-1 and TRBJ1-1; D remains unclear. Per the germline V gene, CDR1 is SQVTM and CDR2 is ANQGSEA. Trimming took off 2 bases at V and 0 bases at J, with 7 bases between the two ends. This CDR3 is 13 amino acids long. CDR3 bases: TGCAGCGTTGAACTGCAAATGAACACTGAAGCTTTCTTT. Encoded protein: CSVELQMNTEAFF. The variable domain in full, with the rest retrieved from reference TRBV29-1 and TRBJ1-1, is SAVISQKPSRDICQRGTSLTIQCQVDSQVTMMFWYRQQPGQSLTLIATANQGSEATYESGFVIDKFPISRPNLTFSTLTVSNMSPEDSSIYLCSVELQMNTEAFFGQGTRLTVV.

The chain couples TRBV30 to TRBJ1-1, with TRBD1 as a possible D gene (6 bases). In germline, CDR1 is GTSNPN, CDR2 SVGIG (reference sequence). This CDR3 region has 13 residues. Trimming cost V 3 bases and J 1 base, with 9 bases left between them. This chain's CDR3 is CAWRKQGNTEAFF. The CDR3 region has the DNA TGTGCCTGGAGAAAACAGGGGAACACTGAAGCTTTCTTT.

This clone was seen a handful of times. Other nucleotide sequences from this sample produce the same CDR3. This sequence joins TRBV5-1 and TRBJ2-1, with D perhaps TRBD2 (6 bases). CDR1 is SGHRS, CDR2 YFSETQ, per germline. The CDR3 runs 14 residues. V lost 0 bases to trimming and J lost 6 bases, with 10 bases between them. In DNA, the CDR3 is TGCGCCAGCAGCTTGGGTATGGGGGGCAATGAGCAGTTCTTC. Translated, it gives CASSLGMGGNEQFF.

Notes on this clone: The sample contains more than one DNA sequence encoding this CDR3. The CDR3 region has the DNA TGTGCCAGCAGTTTCAGGAATTCACCCCTCCACTTT. This sequence encodes CASSFRNSPLHF. This chain connects TRBV12-3 or TRBV12-4 to TRBJ1-6; D is unclear. V lost 3 bases, J lost 7 bases, and 4 bases lay in between. CDR3 length equals 12 residues.

CDR3 protein: CSATRTETQYF. CDR3 coding DNA: TGCAGTGCAACTAGGACGGAGACCCAGTACTTC. This chain joins TRBV20-1 and TRBJ2-5, with a tentative D call TRBD2 (5 bases). The germline gives CDR1 DFQATT, CDR2 SNEGSKA (reference sequence). V gave up 6 bases and J gave up 5 bases, with 10 bases separating them. This CDR3 comprises 11 residues.

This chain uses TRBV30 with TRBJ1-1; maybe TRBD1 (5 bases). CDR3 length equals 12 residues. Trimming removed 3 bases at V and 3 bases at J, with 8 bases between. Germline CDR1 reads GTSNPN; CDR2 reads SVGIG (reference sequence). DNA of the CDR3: TGTGCCTGGAGCCGGGGGGACACTGAAGCTTTCTTT. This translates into CAWSRGDTEAFF.

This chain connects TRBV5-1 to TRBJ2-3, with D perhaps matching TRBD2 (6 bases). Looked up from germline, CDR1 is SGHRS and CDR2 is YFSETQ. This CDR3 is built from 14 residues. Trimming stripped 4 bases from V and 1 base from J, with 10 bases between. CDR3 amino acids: CASSRSGGTDTQYF. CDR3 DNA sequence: TGCGCCAGCAGCCGTTCGGGGGGCACAGATACGCAGTATTTT.

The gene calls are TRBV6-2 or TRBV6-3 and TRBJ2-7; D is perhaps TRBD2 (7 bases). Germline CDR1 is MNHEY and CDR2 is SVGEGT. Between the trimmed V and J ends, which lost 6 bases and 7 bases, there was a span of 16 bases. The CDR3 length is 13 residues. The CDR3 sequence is CASSDGGPVEQYF. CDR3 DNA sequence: TGTGCCAGCAGCGACGGGGGGCCGGTTGAGCAGTACTTC.

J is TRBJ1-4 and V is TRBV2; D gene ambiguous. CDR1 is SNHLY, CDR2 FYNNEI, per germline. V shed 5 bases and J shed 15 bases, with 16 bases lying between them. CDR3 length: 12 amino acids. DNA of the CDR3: TGTGCCAGCAGTCCGGGGAGTGGGAGAGTGTTTTTT. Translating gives CASSPGSGRVFF.

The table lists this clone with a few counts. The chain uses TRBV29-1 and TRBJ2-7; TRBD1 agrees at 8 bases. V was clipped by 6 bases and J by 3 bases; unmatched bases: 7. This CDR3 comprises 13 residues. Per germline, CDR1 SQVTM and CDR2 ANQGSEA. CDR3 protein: CSVAGTGRYEQYF. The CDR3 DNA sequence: TGCAGCGTGGCCGGGACAGGCCGCTACGAGCAGTACTTC.

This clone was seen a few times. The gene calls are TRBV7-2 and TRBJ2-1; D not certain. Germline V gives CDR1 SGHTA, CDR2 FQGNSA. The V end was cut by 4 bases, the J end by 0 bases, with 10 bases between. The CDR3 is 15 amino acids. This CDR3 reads CASSSETGSYNEQFF. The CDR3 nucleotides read TGTGCCAGCAGCTCAGAGACCGGCTCCTACAATGAGCAGTTCTTC.

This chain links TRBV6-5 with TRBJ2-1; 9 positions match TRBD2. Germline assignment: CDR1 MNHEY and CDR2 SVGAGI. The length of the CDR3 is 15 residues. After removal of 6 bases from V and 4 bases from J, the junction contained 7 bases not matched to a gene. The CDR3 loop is CASSGGGAGYNEQFF. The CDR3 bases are TGTGCCAGCAGCGGCGGGGGGGCCGGGTACAATGAGCAGTTCTTC.

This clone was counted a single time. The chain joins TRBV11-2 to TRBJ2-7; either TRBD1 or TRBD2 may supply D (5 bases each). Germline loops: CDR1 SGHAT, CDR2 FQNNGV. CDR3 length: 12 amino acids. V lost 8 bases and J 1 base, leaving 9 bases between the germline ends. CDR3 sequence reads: CASRGGSYEQYF. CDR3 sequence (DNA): TGTGCCAGCCGGGGCGGTTCCTACGAGCAGTACTTC.

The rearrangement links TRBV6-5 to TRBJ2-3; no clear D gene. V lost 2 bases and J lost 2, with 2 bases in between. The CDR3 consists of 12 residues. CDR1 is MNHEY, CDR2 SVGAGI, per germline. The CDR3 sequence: CASSYDTDTQYF. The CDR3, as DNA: TGTGCCAGCAGTTACGACACAGATACGCAGTATTTT.

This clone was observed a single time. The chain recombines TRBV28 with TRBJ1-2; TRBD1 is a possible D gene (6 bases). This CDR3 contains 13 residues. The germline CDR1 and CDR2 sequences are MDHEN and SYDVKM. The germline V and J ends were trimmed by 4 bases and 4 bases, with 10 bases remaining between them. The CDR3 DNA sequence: TGTGCCAGCAGTTGGGGGGGGGCCTATGGCTACACCTTC. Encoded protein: CASSWGGAYGYTF.

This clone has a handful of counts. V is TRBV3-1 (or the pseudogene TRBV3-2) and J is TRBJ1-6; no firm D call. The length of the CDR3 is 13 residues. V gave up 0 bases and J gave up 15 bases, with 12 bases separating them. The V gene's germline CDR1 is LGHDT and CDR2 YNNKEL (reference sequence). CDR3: CASSQDLPVSLHF. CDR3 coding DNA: TGTGCCAGCAGCCAAGATCTACCGGTCAGCCTCCACTTT.

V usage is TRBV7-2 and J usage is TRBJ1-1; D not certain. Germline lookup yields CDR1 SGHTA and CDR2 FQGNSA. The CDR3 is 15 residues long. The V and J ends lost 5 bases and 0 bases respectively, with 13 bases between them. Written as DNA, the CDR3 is TGTGCCAGCAGCGCTACAATCAGGCTGAACACTGAAGCTTTCTTT. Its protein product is CASSATIRLNTEAFF.

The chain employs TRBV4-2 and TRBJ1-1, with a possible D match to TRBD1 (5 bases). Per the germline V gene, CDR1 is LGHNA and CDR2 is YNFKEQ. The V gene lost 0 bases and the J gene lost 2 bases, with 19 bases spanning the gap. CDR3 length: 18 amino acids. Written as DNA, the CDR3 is TGTGCCAGCAGCCAAGATTGGGGCGGGGCGAGGGGTAACACTGAAGCTTTCTTT. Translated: CASSQDWGGARGNTEAFF.